This TCR beta chain appears in the sequencing data of a study of blood T cell repertoires in COVID-19. Background on the study: There were acute and convalescent COVID-19 samples, and they came from the United States, Italy and Spain. Sample material is recorded as cDNA or gDNA derived from T cells, B-cell-depleted T cells, or PBMCs.

In the authors' workflow: Estimation of nucleated cell counts was performed using reference gene primer amplification. The table came from immunoSEQ multiplex PCR; TCRdb's copy has only in-frame clones and leaves some out. V and J calls and clone size are copied from that table; D and trimming were computed from the DNA. The profile shows about 150,000 clones, roughly 80% of them singletons. Sequencing used peripheral blood. This TCR was sampled from a man older than 75 with acute or convalescent COVID-19.

Here the CDR3 reads CASSPPGQGYTEAFF. The CDR3 DNA is TGTGCCAGCTCACCACCGGGACAGGGGTACACTGAAGCTTTCTTT. V and J are TRBV18 and TRBJ1-1; 10 positions match TRBD1. V gave up 0 bases and J gave up 3 bases; unmatched junction bases: 1. Germline-derived CDR1 and CDR2 are KGHSH and LQKENI. The CDR3 has 15 residues.